This T cell receptor (beta chain) was identified during a study of CXCR3-negative and CXCR3-positive naive CD8 T cells. Per germline, CDR1 SGHKS and CDR2 YYEKEE (reference sequence). This CDR3 is 16 amino acids long. On this clonotype itself: Its antigen is unknown.

5' RACE that incorporated UMI labels was used to prepare the TRB cDNA libraries. One entry per CDR3 protein, without DNA, is what TCRdb gives after re-calling the 5' RACE reads. Its clone listing holds approximately 98,000 distinct CDR3 sequences. All CD8+ T cell subsets were sorted in triplicate at 250,000 to 300,000 cells each. Study-level results: Naive subsets were similarly diverse, while memory CD8+ repertoires were much less diverse. Naive subsets had comparable surface CD5, so TRB CDR3 properties gauged TCR strength. Within a donor, both naive subsets shared TRBV-TRBJ usage, unlike memory cells. Naive cells that were CXCR3-positive had more hydrophobic TRB CDR3s (compared with CXCR3-negative naive cells).

The chain recombines TRBV5-5 with TRBJ2-4. The clonotype was recovered from a human donor in good health. Some clones in this sample may be carry-over from other donors' samples. Sequencing was carried out using naive CXCR3+ CD8+ T cells from blood. The subset here: CD45RO-CCR7+CD27+CD95- naive CD8+ T cells expressing CXCR3 (TNR3+). Here the CDR3 reads CASTIGPAEGENIQYF.